The 7 T cell receptor beta chains given below trace back to one sample, sequenced in a study of cytomegalovirus exposure and HLA in healthy donors. 60 Vbeta and 13 Jbeta primers were used in PCR. The data were produced by immunoSEQ multiplex PCR, yet TCRdb's version contains in-frame clones alone and is incomplete. The sample lists about 200,000 clones, roughly three quarters occurring once. The specimen was PBMCs. These receptors originate from a man in his fifties or sixties in good health and CMV-seronegative.

The rearrangement joins TRBV4-1 to TRBJ2-7; TRBD1 aligns across 7 bases. The germline V gene has CDR1 MGHRA and CDR2 YSYEKL. This CDR3 region has 15 residues. J gave up 2 bases and V 1 base, and 5 bases lay outside the gene matches. CDR3 in amino acids: CASSQGQGPTYEQYF. The CDR3 bases are TGCGCCAGCAGCCAAGGACAGGGCCCCACCTACGAGCAGTACTTC.

The chain couples TRBV6-6 to TRBJ2-7; D uncertain. CDR3 length: 12 amino acids. Germline CDR1 is MNHNY and CDR2 is SVGAGI (reference sequence). Trimming removed 6 bases from V and 5 bases from J, with 11 bases in between. CDR3 loop: CASRARLDEQYF. The CDR3 DNA sequence: TGTGCCAGCAGGGCTCGACTGGACGAGCAGTACTTC.

J is TRBJ1-1 and V is TRBV6-5; 9 bases are shared with TRBD1. The CDR3 sequence is 15 residues long. With V trimmed by 5 bases and J by 4 bases, 8 bases remained unmatched. CDR1 and CDR2 from the germline V gene are MNHEY and SVGAGI. This CDR3 is CASSLTGGAGTEAFF. For the CDR3, the DNA is TGTGCCAGCAGTCTCACAGGGGGCGCCGGCACTGAAGCTTTCTTT.

J is TRBJ2-7 and V is TRBV11-2, with TRBD1 matching over 8 bases. The germline V gene encodes CDR1 SGHAT and CDR2 FQNNGV. The CDR3 totals 14 residues. V lost 6 bases, J lost 3 bases, and 7 bases stayed unmatched. As DNA, the CDR3 is TGTGCCAGCAGGCACCGGGACAGGTACTACGAGCAGTACTTC. It specifies CASRHRDRYYEQYF.

This clone was detected only once. The J gene is TRBJ2-2, the V gene TRBV10-3, with 9 positions matching TRBD2. V lost 8 bases, J lost 8 bases, and 12 bases stayed unmatched. Germline V gene lookup returns CDR1 ENHRY and CDR2 SYGVKD. The CDR3 consists of 15 residues. The CDR3 loop reads CAIGEPNSGRGELFF. CDR3 sequence (DNA): TGTGCCATCGGAGAACCGAATAGCGGGAGAGGGGAGCTGTTTTTT.

The chain uses TRBV15 and TRBJ2-5; D gene ambiguous. V lost 0 bases and J lost 7, with 12 bases in between. The CDR3 runs 14 residues. Germline assignment: CDR1 LNHNV and CDR2 YYDKDF (reference sequence). The CDR3 loop reads CATSREPSRGTQYF. In DNA, the CDR3 is TGTGCCACCAGCAGAGAACCAAGTCGAGGGACCCAGTACTTC.

The chain has TRBV5-5 and TRBJ1-5, with D uncertain. V lost 3 bases and J 4 bases, leaving 8 bases between the germline ends. The CDR3 consists of 13 residues. Germline CDR1 and CDR2: SGHKS and YYEKEE (reference sequence). For the CDR3, the DNA is TGTGCCAGCAGCTACGACGGGAATCAGCCCCAGCATTTT. Its translation: CASSYDGNQPQHF.